Listed below are T cell receptor beta chains from one sample, sequenced in a study of cytomegalovirus exposure and HLA in healthy donors. TCRdb's copy holds only in-frame clones and misses some; the assay was immunoSEQ multiplex PCR. The repertoire holds over 150,000 clones, roughly 82% seen once, with about 1.4% in the top ten. Sequences were obtained from PBMCs. Receptors were obtained from a girl between 10 and 17 years old in good health and CMV-seropositive. CDR3s include the opening cysteine and the closing phenylalanine or tryptophan. The D gene is left open where the match is weak. The size of a clone is reported for some rows only, either as once, few or many, or as a class for expanded clones.

TRBJ1-4,-,TRBV5-1,-,TGCGCCAGCAGCTTTTCTAGAACAACTAATGAAAAACTGTTTTTT,CASSFSRTTNEKLFF
TRBJ2-7,TRBD2,TRBV10-3,-,TGTGCCATCAGTGAGTCGTCGGGAGGGCCCTACGAGCAGTACTTC,CAISESSGGPYEQYF
TRBJ2-7,-,TRBV30,-,TGTGCCTGGAGTGGCGGGGTGGGTCCCGAGCAGTACTTC,CAWSGGVGPEQYF
TRBJ2-7,TRBD2,TRBV29-1,-,TGCAGCGTCGGGACTAGCCCATACGAGCAGTACTTC,CSVGTSPYEQYF
TRBJ1-2,-,TRBV19,once,TGTGCCAGTAGTATAGTACCAGGGATTTATGGCTACACCTTC,CASSIVPGIYGYTF
TRBJ2-1,-,TRBV7-9,-,TGTGCCAGCAGCCCGCTAGGCAGCCGCTCCTACAATGAGCAGTTCTTC,CASSPLGSRSYNEQFF
TRBJ1-1,-,TRBV25-1,-,TGTGCCAGCGAGAACGCAAAGGCAGGGGCCGCTGAAGCTTTCTTT,CASENAKAGAAEAFF
TRBJ1-2,-,TRBV2,-,TGTGCCAGCAGCCCAGGCAGGGCTAACTATGGCTACACCTTC,CASSPGRANYGYTF
TRBJ2-7,-,TRBV29-1,-,TGCAGCGTTGCAGGACAGTCGAGCTCCTACGAGCAGTACTTC,CSVAGQSSSYEQYF
TRBJ2-5,-,TRBV4-2,few,TGTGCCAGCAGCCAAGTACGAGGGACTCGCGGAGGGGAGACCCAGTACTTC,CASSQVRGTRGGETQYF
TRBJ1-1,-,TRBV28,-,TGTGCCAGCAGTTTGGGGGGACCCACTGAAGCTTTCTTT,CASSLGGPTEAFF
TRBJ1-3,TRBD1,TRBV5-6,-,TGTGCCAGCAGCTGGGGACAGGGGATCTCTGGAAACACCATATATTTT,CASSWGQGISGNTIYF
TRBJ2-7,TRBD1,TRBV5-5,-,TGTGCCAGCAGCTTGGGGACAGGCTCCCTCTACGAGCAGTACTTC,CASSLGTGSLYEQYF
TRBJ2-1,-,TRBV5-1,-,TGCGCCAGCAGCTTGGTCTCGACAGAGCAGTTCTTC,CASSLVSTEQFF
TRBJ1-5,-,TRBV28,-,TGTGCCAGCAGCGCAGGGGCTCAGCCCCAGCATTTT,CASSAGAQPQHF
TRBJ2-7,TRBD1,TRBV11-2,-,TGTGCCAGCAGCTTAGATGTGGGACAGGGGGAGCAGTACTTC,CASSLDVGQGEQYF
TRBJ1-3,-,TRBV4-3,-,TGCGCCAGCAGCCAAGATCGGGGGAACGGAAACACCATATATTTT,CASSQDRGNGNTIYF
TRBJ1-2,-,TRBV15,-,TGTGCCACCAGCAGGGGTTCGGGGAAAGTGGACTATGGCTACACCTTC,CATSRGSGKVDYGYTF
TRBJ1-2,TRBD1,TRBV2,-,TGTGCCAGCAGTGGCGACAGGGGGCCTAACTATGGCTACACCTTC,CASSGDRGPNYGYTF
TRBJ1-2,-,TRBV14,once,TGTGCCAGCAGCCAATGGGGGACTAATGGCTACACCTTC,CASSQWGTNGYTF
TRBJ2-1,TRBD2,TRBV19,once,TGTGCCAGTGGCCTAGCGGGAGGGTACAATGAGCAGTTCTTC,CASGLAGGYNEQFF
TRBJ2-7,TRBD2,TRBV5-1,-,TGCGCCAGCAGCTCCGGACTAGCCGGACTACTACGAGAGCAGTACTTC,CASSSGLAGLLREQYF
TRBJ2-7,-,TRBV5-1,few,TGCGCCAGCAGCTCTAAGGGACAAGACGACGAGCAGTACTTC,CASSSKGQDDEQYF
TRBJ2-7,TRBD2,TRBV13,-,TGTGCCAGCAGGCGAGGTATTAGCGGGAGGGCCTACGAGCAGTACTTC,CASRRGISGRAYEQYF
TRBJ2-7,TRBD2,TRBV4-3,-,TGCGCCAGCAGCCAAGGGGAGGGGTGGTCCTACGAGCAGTACTTC,CASSQGEGWSYEQYF
TRBJ2-6,-,TRBV5-1,once,TGCGCCAGCAGCTGGGAGAGCTCTGGGGCCAACGTCCTGACTTTC,CASSWESSGANVLTF
TRBJ1-2,-,TRBV4-3,-,TGCGCCAGCAGCCAAGTCGAGTTCTATGGCTACACCTTC,CASSQVEFYGYTF
TRBJ2-7,-,TRBV10-3,-,TGTGCCATCAGTGAACGGGGGAGGTCCTACGAGCAGTACTTC,CAISERGRSYEQYF
TRBJ2-5,-,TRBV6-5,-,TGTGCCAGCAGTTCACGGACAGCCTTGTACCAAGAGACCCAGTACTTC,CASSSRTALYQETQYF
TRBJ2-3,-,TRBV7-3,-,TGTGCCAGCAGCTTAGGAGTTAGCAGCACAGATACGCAGTATTTT,CASSLGVSSTDTQYF
TRBJ1-3,-,TRBV5-1,-,TGCGCCAGCAGTGGTGGGCTCTCTGGAAACACCATATATTTT,CASSGGLSGNTIYF
TRBJ1-6,-,TRBV25-1,-,TGTGCCAGCAGTGACCCCGGGACCCTCCACTTT,CASSDPGTLHF
TRBJ2-5,-,TRBV2,-,TGTGCCAGCAGTGAAGACCCGACAGTCTCAGAGACCCAGTACTTC,CASSEDPTVSETQYF
TRBJ1-2,-,TRBV9,-,TGTGCCAGCAGCGTAGCGGGGGGGGGCTATGGCTACACCTTC,CASSVAGGGYGYTF
TRBJ2-1,TRBD2,TRBV7-9,-,TGTGCCAGCAGCTTCCGGGACTACAACAATGAGCAGTTCTTC,CASSFRDYNNEQFF
TRBJ1-1,-,TRBV28,-,TGTGCCAGCAGTCCCCCGAACGCAGCTGAAGCTTTCTTT,CASSPPNAAEAFF
TRBJ1-1,-,TRBV4-1,-,TGCGCCAGCAGCCGTACGGCGGGCACTGAAGCTTTCTTT,CASSRTAGTEAFF
TRBJ2-7,TRBD1,TRBV7-9,-,TGTGCCAGCAGCTTAGGGGACAGCAGCTCCTACGAGCAGTACTTC,CASSLGDSSSYEQYF
TRBJ2-7,-,TRBV18,-,TGTGCCAGCTCACCAGGGGGCGCGCGTAGCTACGAGCAGTACTTC,CASSPGGARSYEQYF
TRBJ1-1,TRBD1,TRBV11-2,-,TGTGCCAGCAGCAAAATTACAGGGGACACTGAAGCTTTCTTT,CASSKITGDTEAFF
TRBJ2-1,TRBD2,TRBV5-1,-,TGCGCCAGCAGCTATAGCGGGGCTTACAATGAGCAGTTCTTC,CASSYSGAYNEQFF
TRBJ2-7,-,TRBV2,-,TGTGCCAGCAGGACAGGCGATACCTACGAGCAGTACTTC,CASRTGDTYEQYF
TRBJ1-1,-,TRBV19,-,TGTGCCAGTAGTATGGGGGGTACTCAATACATGAACACTGAAGCTTTCTTT,CASSMGGTQYMNTEAFF
TRBJ1-1,TRBD1,TRBV28,-,TGTGCCAGCAGTTTAGAGACAGGGCCGATCCCTGAAGCTTTCTTT,CASSLETGPIPEAFF
TRBJ1-2,-,TRBV27,-,TGTGCCAGCAGTTTATCCGGGACACGAACTTATTATGGCTACACCTTC,CASSLSGTRTYYGYTF
TRBJ2-1,-,TRBV29-1,-,TGCAGCGTTGAATCGTCACAGCCCTACAATGAGCAGTTCTTC,CSVESSQPYNEQFF
TRBJ2-7,TRBD1,TRBV27,-,TGTGCCAGCAGTATCTCAGGGGGCTACGAGCAGTACTTC,CASSISGGYEQYF
TRBJ1-2,TRBD1,TRBV29-1,-,TGCAGCGTTGTGGGACAGGAGGTCTATGGCTACACCTTC,CSVVGQEVYGYTF
TRBJ1-2,-,TRBV7-3,-,TGTGCCAGCAGCTTAAACGGGGGGAGCATGGTTGGCTACACCTTC,CASSLNGGSMVGYTF
TRBJ2-1,TRBD2,TRBV12-5,-,TGTGCTAGTGGTCTAACGGGACTAGCGGGGACAAATGAGCAGTTCTTC,CASGLTGLAGTNEQFF
TRBJ2-2,TRBD2,TRBV4-2,-,TGTGCCAGCAGCCAAGAACGGCTAGCGGGGAGGTATCGAACCGGGGAGCTGTTTTTT,CASSQERLAGRYRTGELFF
TRBJ1-1,TRBD1,TRBV29-1,-,TGCAGCGTTGTTAGGACAGGGAACACTGAAGCTTTCTTT,CSVVRTGNTEAFF
TRBJ1-2,TRBD1,TRBV5-5,-,TGTGCCAGTCGCGCAGGGGGAAACTATGGCTACACCTTC,CASRAGGNYGYTF